The present T cell receptor (beta chain) was sequenced within a study of cytomegalovirus exposure and HLA in healthy donors. The table lists this clone with a few counts. PCR was performed using 60 Vbeta and 13 Jbeta primers. Assay used: immunoSEQ multiplex PCR; TCRdb lists only in-frame clones, some missing. This repertoire shows under 140,000 clones, about three quarters found once; its top ten account for 2.5% to 3.5%. V was shortened by 6 bases and J by 7 bases, with 18 bases between the two germline ends. The CDR3 has 15 amino acids. Germline V gene lookup returns CDR1 LNHDA and CDR2 SQIVND (reference sequence).

The specimen sequenced was PBMCs. This chain connects TRBV19 to TRBJ2-2; D is perhaps TRBD2 (6 bases). This clonotype originated in a woman in her sixties in good health and CMV-seropositive. This CDR3 reads CASRISGGEGGELFF. The CDR3 nucleotides read TGTGCCAGTAGGATAAGCGGAGGGGAAGGCGGGGAGCTGTTTTTT.